The 21 T cell receptor beta chains below were found in one sample sequenced in a study of T cells in Graves' hyperthyroidism and ophthalmopathy. The source material, RNA transcripts, was used to amplify TCR beta CDR3 regions. Using the HTBI primer set, a first-round RT-PCR was run on the TCR CDR3. Via MiXCR, TCRdb re-called the multiplex PCR reads, giving one row per CDR3 protein. Among over 450,000 distinct CDR3 sequences listed, around 14% were seen once. The material sequenced was blood. The receptors derive from a woman under 30 with Graves' hyperthyroidism.

With regard to this clonotype: The junction shows a germline mismatch at one end, possibly a read error. V usage is TRBV25-1 and J usage is TRBJ1-4, with D possibly TRBD1 on 6 matching bases. The CDR3 length is 16 residues. Germline loops: CDR1 MGHDK, CDR2 SYGVNS. In DNA, the CDR3 is TGTCCCAGCAGTGACTTAATCAGGGGAACTAATGAAAAACTGTTTTTT. Protein product: CPSSDLIRGTNEKLFF.

This chain joins TRBV3-1 and TRBJ1-2; tentatively, D is TRBD1 (6 bases). Trimming removed 0 bases from V and 4 bases from J, with 15 bases in between. CDR1 and CDR2 (germline): LGHDT, YNNKEL (reference sequence). The CDR3 sequence is 16 residues long. In nucleotides, the CDR3 is TGTGCCAGCAGCCAAGATCTATCAGGGGCCCCCTATGGCTACACCTTC. Translation gives CASSQDLSGAPYGYTF.

This clonotype was seen ten or more times. The chain couples TRBV2 to TRBJ1-5; D uncertain. The ends were cut back, 2 bases at V and 7 bases at J, with 6 bases in the middle. Germline assignment: CDR1 SNHLY and CDR2 FYNNEI. CDR3 length: 12 residues. This CDR3 reads CASSEQDQPQHF. CDR3 DNA sequence: TGTGCCAGCAGTGAACAGGACCAGCCCCAGCATTTT.

The V and J genes are TRBV28 and TRBJ1-6, with D possibly matching TRBD1 (5 bases). Germline V lookup: CDR1 MDHEN, CDR2 SYDVKM. The CDR3 runs to 15 residues. Trimming pared 5 bases from V and 5 bases from J, leaving 13 bases between. The CDR3 DNA reads TGTGCCAGCAGTCCCTTAGACAGAAATAATTCACCCCTCCACTTT. The encoded protein is CASSPLDRNNSPLHF.

In regard to this clonotype: This sequence may be a read error, since a much larger clone differs from it by one base. CDR3 DNA sequence: TGTACCATCAGTGAGTCGTCGGACAGGGAAGCTTTCTTT. It translates to CTISESSDREAFF. The chain uses TRBV10-3 and TRBJ1-1; 7 nucleotides match TRBD1. CDR1 is ENHRY, CDR2 SYGVKD, per germline. This CDR3 has 13 amino acids.

The table lists this clonotype with many counts. V usage is TRBV20-1 and J usage is TRBJ1-1; D unclear. The germline CDR1 and CDR2 sequences are DFQATT and SNEGSKA (reference sequence). The CDR3 runs to 17 residues. V was pared by 0 bases and J by 1 base, with 18 bases between. CDR3 protein: CSARDEHPYLTNTEAFF. CDR3 bases: TGCAGTGCTAGAGACGAACATCCTTACTTAACGAACACTGAAGCTTTCTTT.

This clonotype has a count of ten or more. The CDR3 loop is CATQLAGVWNEQFF. CDR3 DNA sequence: TGTGCCACCCAACTAGCGGGAGTTTGGAATGAGCAGTTCTTC. The gene calls are TRBV10-3 and TRBJ2-1; 11 bases match TRBD2. Unmatched junction bases numbered 9, after V lost 10 bases and J lost 7 bases. The CDR3 sequence is 14 residues long. The germline V gene has CDR1 ENHRY and CDR2 SYGVKD.

This clonotype was found many times. This chain connects TRBV12-3 or TRBV12-4 to TRBJ2-5; the match to TRBD1 covers 9 bases. The CDR3 is made up of 12 amino acids. Trimming cost V 8 bases and J 7 bases; bases outside gene matches: 5. The CDR3 region has the DNA TGTGCCAGCCGGGACAGGGAGGGGACCCAGTACTTC. Amino acids: CASRDREGTQYF.

The chain carries TRBV12-3 or TRBV12-4 and TRBJ1-5; weak D call: TRBD1 (6 bases). The CDR3 runs 17 residues. The germline V and J ends were trimmed by 6 bases and 3 bases, with 21 bases remaining between them. CDR3 DNA: TGTGCCAGCAGGGGGGGGGGGCTCGGGAGAATCAATCAGCCCCAGCATTTT. Its protein is CASRGGGLGRINQPQHF.

The sample holds many counts of this clonotype. The CDR3 loop is CASSLDIWGEQFF. In nucleotides, the CDR3 is TGTGCCAGCAGCTTAGATATATGGGGTGAGCAGTTCTTC. V gene TRBV11-3 combines with J gene TRBJ2-1; no firm D call. This CDR3 spans 13 amino acids. Germline V gene data show CDR1 as SGHNT and CDR2 as YENEEA. V was shortened by 0 bases and J by 9 bases, with 9 bases between the two germline ends.

This clonotype was detected ten times or more. This chain connects TRBV18 to TRBJ2-5; TRBD1 agrees at 10 bases. Germline CDR1 KGHSH, CDR2 LQKENI. CDR3 length: 15 amino acids. Trimming cost V 4 bases and J 6 bases; bases outside gene matches: 8. CDR3 DNA sequence: TGTGCCAGCTCACTGCAGGGGGACAGGGGAAAGACCCAGTACTTC. Translating it yields CASSLQGDRGKTQYF.

This clonotype was seen ten or more times. V gene TRBV18 combines with J gene TRBJ2-6; tentative D call: TRBD2 (5 bases). Germline CDR1 KGHSH, CDR2 LQKENI. The CDR3 has 17 amino acids. The germline V and J ends were trimmed by 3 bases and 1 base, with 13 bases remaining between them. Here the CDR3 DNA reads TGTGCCAGCTCACCCCTAGAGGGCGGGTCTGGGGCCAACGTCCTGACTTTC. Its protein product is CASSPLEGGSGANVLTF.

This chain uses TRBV5-5 with TRBJ2-2, with D perhaps TRBD1 or TRBD2 (5 bases each). V gave up 2 bases and J gave up 3 bases, with 8 bases separating them. The CDR3 has 14 amino acids. CDR1 SGHKS and CDR2 YYEKEE come from the germline V gene (reference sequence). The CDR3 DNA sequence: TGTGCCAGCAGCTTTATGGGGGACACCGGGGAGCTGTTTTTT. Protein: CASSFMGDTGELFF.

This clonotype showed up many times. This chain links TRBV27 with TRBJ1-5; weak D call: TRBD1 (5 bases). The V gene's germline CDR1 is MNHEY and CDR2 SMNVEV (reference sequence). V gave up 5 bases and J gave up 6 bases, with 11 bases separating them. The CDR3 loop spans 13 amino acids. CDR3 protein: CASSPRGVQPQHF. The CDR3 nucleotides read TGTGCCAGCAGTCCCCGGGGGGTTCAGCCCCAGCATTTT.

This clonotype was observed many times. The rearrangement joins TRBV11-3 to TRBJ2-1, with TRBD2 matching over 11 bases. Per germline, CDR1 SGHNT and CDR2 YENEEA. Trimming at V came to 5 bases and at J to 1 base, leaving 7 bases not matched to a gene. The CDR3 is made up of 17 amino acids. Written as DNA, the CDR3 is TGTGCCAGCAGCCGGCCCACTAGCGGGAGTTCCTACAATGAGCAGTTCTTC. It specifies CASSRPTSGSSYNEQFF.

This clonotype was detected a few times. This chain's CDR3 is CSAALSGGDTQYF. CDR3 nucleotide sequence: TGCAGTGCAGCTCTTAGCGGGGGCGATACGCAGTATTTT. The chain combines TRBV20-1 with TRBJ2-3; 9 bases line up with TRBD2. Germline lookup yields CDR1 DFQATT and CDR2 SNEGSKA (reference sequence). V was clipped by 6 bases and J by 6 bases; unmatched bases: 7. The CDR3 covers 13 residues.

This clonotype was observed at least ten times. The chain links TRBV28 to TRBJ2-7, with D possibly TRBD2 on 7 matching bases. Trimming took off 7 bases at V and 3 bases at J, with 28 bases between the two ends. Per the germline V gene, CDR1 is MDHEN and CDR2 is SYDVKM. The CDR3 totals 18 residues. The CDR3 DNA reads as TGTGCCAGCAAGGTTGCGACGGGGGGCAGGGTGTGGGACTACGAGCAGTACTTC. Its translation: CASKVATGGRVWDYEQYF.

The CDR3 loop is CASGGSPETQYF. The CDR3 nucleotides are TGTGCCAGCGGCGGGAGTCCAGAGACCCAGTACTTC. The chain links TRBV12-3 or TRBV12-4 to TRBJ2-5; 7 bases fit TRBD2. The CDR3 length is 12 residues. J gave up 4 bases and V 8 bases, and 4 bases lay outside the gene matches.

This clonotype was seen many times. V gene TRBV11-3 combines with J gene TRBJ1-1; unclear D gene. The V end lost 3 bases, the J end lost 5 bases, and 10 bases lay between the germline ends. The CDR3 sequence is 13 residues long. From germline, CDR1 is SGHNT and CDR2 YENEEA. CDR3 protein: CASSLGIRTEAFF. For the CDR3, the DNA is TGTGCCAGCAGCTTGGGTATACGGACTGAAGCTTTCTTT. The full variable domain, with the rest looked up from reference TRBV11-3 and TRBJ1-1, is EAGVVQSPRYKIIEKKQPVAFWCNPISGHNTLYWYLQNLGQGPELLIRYENEEAVDDSQLPKDRFSAERLKGVDSTLKIQPAELGDSAVYLCASSLGIRTEAFFGQGTRLTVV.

This clonotype was detected only a few times. The chain couples TRBV19 to TRBJ1-1; D is possibly TRBD1 (5 bases). Germline CDR1 and CDR2: LNHDA and SQIVND (reference sequence). Between the trimmed V and J ends, which lost 7 bases and 11 bases, there was a span of 11 bases. The length of the CDR3 is 10 residues. CDR3 residues: CASTGFMAFF. CDR3 nucleotide sequence: TGTGCCAGTACAGGGTTTATGGCTTTCTTT.

This clonotype appeared once. A single base separates this from a much larger clone, so it may be a read error. The chain uses TRBV5-5 and TRBJ2-7, with TRBD1 identical over 8 bases. Germline trimming cut 4 bases from V and 6 bases from J; bases unmatched to any gene: 6. The CDR3 extends over 13 amino acids. Germline-derived CDR1 and CDR2 are SGHKS and YYEKEE (reference sequence). This CDR3 is CASSPGQGREQYV. The CDR3 bases are TGTGCCAGCAGCCCCGGACAGGGCCGCGAGCAGTACGTC.